The 2 T cell receptor beta chains given below trace back to one sample, sequenced in a study of CD8 T cells in Susac syndrome. An amount of RNA that ranged from roughly 0.45 to 1 ug was reverse transcribed with random hexamers. TCRdb redid the calling of the immunoSEQ multiplex PCR reads with MiXCR, one entry per CDR3 protein. The sample yields about 140,000 distinct CDR3 sequences, 85% to 95% seen once. The source material was CD4+ T cells from PBMCs. The source of these receptors is a human donor with Susac syndrome.

This chain joins TRBV20-1 and TRBJ2-6; maybe TRBD2 (7 bases). CDR1 is DFQATT, CDR2 SNEGSKA, per germline (reference sequence). The CDR3 contains 14 residues. V lost 5 bases and J 4 bases, leaving 12 bases between the germline ends. The CDR3 here is CSAGRGTGANVLTF. The DNA for the CDR3 is TGCAGTGCTGGGAGGGGGACAGGGGCCAACGTCCTGACTTTC.

The chain is built from TRBV29-1 and TRBJ1-3; D is uncertain. The germline CDR1 and CDR2 sequences are SQVTM and ANQGSEA. The CDR3 extends over 12 amino acids. Trimming stripped 6 bases from V and 4 bases from J, with 10 bases between. DNA for the CDR3: TGCAGCGTGACTACCCCCGGAAACACCATATATTTT. It encodes CSVTTPGNTIYF.